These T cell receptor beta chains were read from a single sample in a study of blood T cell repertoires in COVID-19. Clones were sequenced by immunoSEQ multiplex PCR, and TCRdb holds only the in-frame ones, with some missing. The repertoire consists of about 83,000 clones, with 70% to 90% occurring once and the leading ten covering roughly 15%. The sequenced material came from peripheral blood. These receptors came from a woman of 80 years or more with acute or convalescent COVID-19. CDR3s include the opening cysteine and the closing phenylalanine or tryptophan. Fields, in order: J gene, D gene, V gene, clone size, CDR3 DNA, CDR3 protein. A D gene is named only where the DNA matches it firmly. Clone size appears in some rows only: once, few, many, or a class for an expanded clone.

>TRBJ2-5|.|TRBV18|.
TGTGCCAGCTCAAGCGAAGAGACCCAGTACTTC
CASSSEETQYF
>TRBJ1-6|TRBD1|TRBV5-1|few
TGCGCCAGCAGCTTGGAAGGACAGGGTCAAAATTCACCCCTCCACTTT
CASSLEGQGQNSPLHF
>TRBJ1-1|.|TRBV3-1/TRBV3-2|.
TGTGCCAGCAGCGAACAGGGCAAGAACACTGAAGCTTTCTTT
CASSEQGKNTEAFF
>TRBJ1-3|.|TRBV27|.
TGTGCCAGCAGTTTCAGTGTCAACTCTGGAAACACCATATATTTT
CASSFSVNSGNTIYF
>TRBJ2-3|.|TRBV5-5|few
TGTGCCAGCACCCAAAGGTACAGGGATTCAGATACGCAGTATTTT
CASTQRYRDSDTQYF
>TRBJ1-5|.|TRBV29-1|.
TGCAGCGCTGGCGGGGGGCGCGGTAATCAGCCCCAGCATTTT
CSAGGGRGNQPQHF
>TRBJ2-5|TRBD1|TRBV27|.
TGTGCCAGCAGTTCTAAAAGGGGGCTGGGTGAGACCCAGTACTTC
CASSSKRGLGETQYF
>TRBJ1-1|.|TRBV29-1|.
TGCAGCGTCCGGGGGGGCGCCGGGGACACTGAAGCTTTCTTT
CSVRGGAGDTEAFF
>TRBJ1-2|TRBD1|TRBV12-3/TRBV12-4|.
TGTGCCAGCAGCCCCACAGGGGACTATGGCTACACCTTC
CASSPTGDYGYTF
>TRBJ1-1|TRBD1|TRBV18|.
TGTGCCAGCTCACCCGACAGGGGGGGGACTGAAGCTTTCTTT
CASSPDRGGTEAFF
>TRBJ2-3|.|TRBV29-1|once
TGCAGCGTTGGGACGGGGTCAGATACGCAGTATTTT
CSVGTGSDTQYF
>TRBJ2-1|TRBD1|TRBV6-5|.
TGTGCCAGCAGTTACTCTGGATTACAGGGGGCTAAGAAGTTCTTC
CASSYSGLQGAKKFF
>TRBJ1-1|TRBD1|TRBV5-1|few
TGCGCCAGCAGCTTGGGGGACAGGTTGAACACTGAAGCTTTCTTT
CASSLGDRLNTEAFF
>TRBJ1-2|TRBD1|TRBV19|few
TGTGCCAGTAGTGCAGGACAGGGGCACTATGGCTACACCTTC
CASSAGQGHYGYTF
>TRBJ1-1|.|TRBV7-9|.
TGTGCCAGCAGCTTAGTGAGGCAGGGGAGCACTGAAGCTTTCTTT
CASSLVRQGSTEAFF
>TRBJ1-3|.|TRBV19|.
TGTGCCAGTAGTATAGATTACTGGGCGGGGGGAGATGGAAACACCATATATTTT
CASSIDYWAGGDGNTIYF
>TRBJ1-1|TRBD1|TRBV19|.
TGTGCCAGTAGTTCGCAGGACAGGGCGGAAGCTTTCTTT
CASSSQDRAEAFF
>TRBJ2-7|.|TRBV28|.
TGTGCCAGCAGTCCCATGTTGGTCAGGGTCTACGAGCAGTACTTC
CASSPMLVRVYEQYF
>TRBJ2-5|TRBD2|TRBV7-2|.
TGTGCCAGCAGCCCTCCGGGACTAGGGCTGGGTACCCAGTACTTC
CASSPPGLGLGTQYF
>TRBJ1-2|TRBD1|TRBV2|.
TGTGCCAGCAGAGAGACAGGGTATGGCTACACCTTC
CASRETGYGYTF
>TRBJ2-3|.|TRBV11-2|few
TGTGCCAGCAGCTTAGTCCCAGGGTCCCGGCCAGATACGCAGTATTTT
CASSLVPGSRPDTQYF
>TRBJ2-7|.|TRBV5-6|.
TGTGCCAGCAGCTTCCTAGTGGCCTACGAGCAGTACTTC
CASSFLVAYEQYF
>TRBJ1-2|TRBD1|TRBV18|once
TGTGCCAGCTCAACAGGGGAGGAGGGCTACACCTTC
CASSTGEEGYTF
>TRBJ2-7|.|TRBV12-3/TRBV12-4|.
TGTGCCAGCAGTCTAACCACGGACGAGCAGTACTTC
CASSLTTDEQYF
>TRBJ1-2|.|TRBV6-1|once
TGTGCCAGCAGTGAAGCCCTCGGGATTTTGGTTGGCTACACCTTC
CASSEALGILVGYTF
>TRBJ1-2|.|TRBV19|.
TGTGCCAGTAGTATTTCACGGTTAAGCCACTATGGCTACACCTTC
CASSISRLSHYGYTF
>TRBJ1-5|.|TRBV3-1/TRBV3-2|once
TGTGCCAGCAGCCCAGGGGTAATCAGCAATCAGCCCCAGCATTTT
CASSPGVISNQPQHF
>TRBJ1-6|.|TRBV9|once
TGTGCCAGCAGCGTAGCATCGGGGGTAAGGGGACTAAATTCACCCCTCCACTTT
CASSVASGVRGLNSPLHF
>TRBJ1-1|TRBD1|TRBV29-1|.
TGCAGCGTTGGGGACAGGAGGGACACTGAAGCTTTCTTT
CSVGDRRDTEAFF
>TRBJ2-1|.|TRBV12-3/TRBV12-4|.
TGTGCCAGCAGAATGGGCCGCAATGAGCAGTTCTTC
CASRMGRNEQFF
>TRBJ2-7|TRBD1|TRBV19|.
TGTGCCAGTAGTATAGCCCGACAGGGTGCCTACGAGCAGTACTTC
CASSIARQGAYEQYF
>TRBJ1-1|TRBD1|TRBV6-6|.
TGTGCCAGCAGTTGGGACAGCCAGACCACTGAAGCTTTCTTT
CASSWDSQTTEAFF
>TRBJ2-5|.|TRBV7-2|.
TGTGCCAGCAGCTTATCGGAGACCCAGTACTTC
CASSLSETQYF
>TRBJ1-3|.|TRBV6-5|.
TGTGCCAGCAGTTACATAGGGGGATCTGGAAACACCATATATTTT
CASSYIGGSGNTIYF
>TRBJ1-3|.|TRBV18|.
TGTGCCAGCTCACCAACAGCTGGCTCTGGAAACACCATATATTTT
CASSPTAGSGNTIYF
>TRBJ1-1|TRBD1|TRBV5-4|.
TGTGCCAGCAGATTATCCGGGACAGGGGACACTGAAGCTTTCTTT
CASRLSGTGDTEAFF
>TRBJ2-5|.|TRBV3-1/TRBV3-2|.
TGTGCCAGCAGCCAAGTCGAGGGGGTGGTGACCCAGTACTTC
CASSQVEGVVTQYF
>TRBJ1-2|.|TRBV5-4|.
TGTGCCAGCAGCTTGGGAGGTGAGGCTGGCTACACCTTC
CASSLGGEAGYTF
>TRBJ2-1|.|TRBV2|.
TGTGCCAGCAAAGGGGGGGTAATGAAGCAGTTCTTC
CASKGGVMKQFF
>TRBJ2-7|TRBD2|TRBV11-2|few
TGTGCCAGCAGCCCCCTTCGAAGCGGGGCAGCCTACGAGCAGTACTTC
CASSPLRSGAAYEQYF